This is a list of T cell receptor beta chains from one sample in a study of OX40 agonist ivuxolimab in advanced cancers. The assay was immunoSEQ multiplex PCR, and TCRdb's table has in-frame clones only and misses some. Of tens of thousands of clones listed, about 88% are singletons. Sequenced material: CD4+ or CD8+ T cells sorted from blood, taken in a trial of the OX40 agonist ivuxolimab. The origin of the receptors is an adult with an advanced solid tumor such as melanoma, head and neck, liver or kidney cancer. Both conserved end residues are trimmed from each CDR3.

>12|TRBV6-5
ASSNTGEVETQY
>9|TRBV6-6
ASRLKRAQH
>13|TRBV5-1
ASSSIAEAGRELF
>14|TRBV28
ASSSDAGGEADTQY
>11|TRBV19
ASSMGQKREAF
>16|TRBV9
ASSAYPHRPTGTDTQY
>13|TRBV9
ASSPIYEERNTQY
>14|TRBV9
ASSMDSGRYGDTQY
>15|TRBV4-2
ASSQEVRLATYNEQF
>12|TRBV2
ASSEDRRDTEAF